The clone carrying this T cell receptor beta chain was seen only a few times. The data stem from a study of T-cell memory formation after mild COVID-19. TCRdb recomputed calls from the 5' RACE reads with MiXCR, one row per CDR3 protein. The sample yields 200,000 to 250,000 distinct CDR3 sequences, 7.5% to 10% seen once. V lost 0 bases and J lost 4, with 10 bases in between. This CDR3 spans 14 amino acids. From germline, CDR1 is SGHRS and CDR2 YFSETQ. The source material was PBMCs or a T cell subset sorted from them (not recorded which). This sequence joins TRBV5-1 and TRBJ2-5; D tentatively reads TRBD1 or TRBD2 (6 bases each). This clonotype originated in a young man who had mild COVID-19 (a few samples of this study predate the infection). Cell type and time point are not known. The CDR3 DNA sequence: TGCGCCAGCAGCTTGGGCCCGGGGGCAGAGACCCAGTACTTC. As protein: CASSLGPGAETQYF.